These 25 T cell receptor beta chains were sequenced from one sample in a study of identical twins. TCRdb ran MiXCR on the 5' RACE reads and lists one entry per CDR3 protein. This sample has 450,000 to 600,000 distinct CDR3 sequences, with about a fifth found just once. These sequences were also reported in another study, on yellow fever vaccine responses in identical twins.

The source material was CD4+ T cells sorted from blood. The receptors stem from a woman between 18 and 30 years old in good health.

The chain is built from TRBV20-1 and TRBJ2-7, with TRBD2 identical over 11 bases. The germline gives CDR1 DFQATT, CDR2 SNEGSKA (reference sequence). The CDR3 sequence is 13 residues long. Unmatched junction bases numbered 6, after V lost 5 bases and J lost 6 bases. The DNA for the CDR3 is TGCAGTGCTTGGGGGACTAGCGGATCCGAGCAGTACTTC. As protein: CSAWGTSGSEQYF.

This clonotype turned up a few times. The chain recombines TRBV24-1 with TRBJ2-3; D call uncertain. The CDR3 runs 13 residues. Trimming removed 9 bases from V and 2 bases from J, with 11 bases in between. Germline V gene sequence: CDR1 KGHDR, CDR2 SFDVKD. The CDR3 reads CATEGPYTDTQYF. In nucleotides, the CDR3 is TGTGCCACCGAAGGGCCCTACACAGATACGCAGTATTTT.

This clonotype was recorded a few times. The chain has TRBV5-1 and TRBJ2-2; perhaps TRBD2 as D (6 bases). Per the germline V gene, CDR1 is SGHRS and CDR2 is YFSETQ. Trimming shortened V by 0 bases and J by 2 bases, and 11 bases separated the two germline ends. The CDR3 covers 16 residues. CDR3: CASSLGNSGNTGELFF. In DNA form, the CDR3 reads TGCGCCAGCAGCTTGGGGAATAGCGGTAACACCGGGGAGCTGTTTTTT.

This clonotype was found a few times. The V gene is TRBV19, the J gene TRBJ1-2; maybe TRBD1 (6 bases). The CDR3 covers 12 residues. CDR1 and CDR2 (germline): LNHDA, SQIVND (reference sequence). V dropped 3 bases and J dropped 10 bases, with 12 bases sitting between them. The CDR3 DNA sequence: TGTGCCAGTAGTATCAGGGGTCCCTTCTACACCTTC. Its protein is CASSIRGPFYTF.

In regard to this clonotype: One junction end does not reproduce the germline sequence, and a read error may be involved. V and J are TRBV20-1 and TRBJ2-1; weak D call: TRBD2 (6 bases). The CDR3 sequence is 13 residues long. Germline V CDR1 and CDR2: DFQATT, SNEGSKA (reference sequence). The CDR3 here is CRAISGDYNEQFF. CDR3 coding DNA: TGCAGAGCTATTAGCGGAGATTACAATGAGCAGTTCTTC.

The J gene is TRBJ2-7, the V gene TRBV12-3 or TRBV12-4; TRBD2 agrees at 8 bases. V was pared by 6 bases and J by 2 bases, with 6 bases of the junction left unmatched. This CDR3 contains 14 residues. In nucleotides, the CDR3 is TGTGCCAGCAGGGAGACTAGCGTCGCCTACGAGCAGTACTTC. Amino acid sequence: CASRETSVAYEQYF.

The chain employs TRBV7-3 and TRBJ2-6; D uncertain. CDR3 length equals 17 residues. Germline V lookup: CDR1 SGHTA, CDR2 FQGTGA. V lost 0 bases, J lost 0 bases, and 9 bases lay in between. The CDR3 loop reads CASSLTHGISGANVLTF. The CDR3 DNA sequence: TGTGCCAGCAGCTTAACTCACGGAATCTCTGGGGCCAACGTCCTGACTTTC.

This clonotype was seen a handful of times. The chain combines TRBV12-3 or TRBV12-4 with TRBJ1-6; no firm D call. Trimming pared 6 bases from V and 7 bases from J, leaving 10 bases between. The CDR3 covers 13 residues. The CDR3 loop is CASSQDWNSPLHF. The CDR3 bases are TGTGCCAGCAGCCAGGACTGGAATTCACCCCTCCACTTT.

This clonotype has just a few counts. The genes are TRBV20-1 and TRBJ1-6, with a possible D match to TRBD1 (6 bases). The CDR3 consists of 13 residues. From germline, CDR1 is DFQATT and CDR2 SNEGSKA (reference sequence). The V and J ends lost 3 bases and 7 bases respectively, with 10 bases between them. The CDR3: CSASGTSNSPLHF. CDR3 coding DNA: TGCAGTGCTAGCGGGACAAGCAATTCACCCCTCCACTTT.

V gene TRBV20-1 combines with J gene TRBJ2-3; TRBD2 aligns across 10 bases. The J segment lost 1 base and the V segment lost 5 bases, leaving 3 bases of the junction unmatched. The CDR3 contains 14 residues. Looked up from germline, CDR1 is DFQATT and CDR2 is SNEGSKA (reference sequence). The CDR3 bases are TGCAGTGCTTCCCTAGCGGGAGGCACAGATACGCAGTATTTT. Residues: CSASLAGGTDTQYF.

This clonotype came up a few times. The CDR3 coding sequence is TGTGCCAGCAGCTTAACAAGGGCGAGGTACAATGAGCAGTTCTTC. Translating gives CASSLTRARYNEQFF. The rearrangement joins TRBV11-2 to TRBJ2-1; D is unclear. Per germline, CDR1 SGHAT and CDR2 FQNNGV. V lost 2 bases and J lost 4, with 12 bases in between. The CDR3 consists of 15 residues.

The V and J genes are TRBV4-2 and TRBJ2-2; TRBD2 might be the D (6 bases). The V gene's germline CDR1 is LGHNA and CDR2 YNFKEQ. The V end lost 4 bases, the J end lost 3 bases, and 18 bases lay between the germline ends. The length of the CDR3 is 17 residues. The CDR3 here is CASSPKTGLRDTGELFF. The CDR3 DNA is TGTGCCAGCAGCCCTAAAACGGGACTGAGGGACACCGGGGAGCTGTTTTTT.

At least ten counts were recorded for this clonotype. The rearrangement uses TRBV10-3 and TRBJ2-7; no definite D call. Trimming removed 8 bases at V and 4 bases at J, with 15 bases between. The CDR3 has 13 amino acids. Germline assignment: CDR1 ENHRY and CDR2 SYGVKD. CDR3 coding DNA: TGTGCCATCGCTAAAACGCCCGAGTACGAGCAGTACTTC. Encoded protein: CAIAKTPEYEQYF.

This clonotype has more than one count but fewer than ten. The chain carries TRBV12-3 or TRBV12-4 and TRBJ2-1; 8 bases map to TRBD2. With 6 bases clipped from V and 9 bases from J, the junction kept 19 bases outside the gene matches. CDR3 length: 17 amino acids. The CDR3: CASSTSRLAGGTGEQFF. The CDR3 DNA sequence: TGTGCCAGCAGCACCTCCCGACTCGCGGGGGGAACGGGTGAGCAGTTCTTC.

This clonotype was found a few times. The V call is TRBV4-2, the J call TRBJ1-2; TRBD1 matches at 12 bases. This CDR3 comprises 15 residues. Germline values: CDR1 LGHNA, CDR2 YNFKEQ. Trimming at V came to 4 bases and at J to 8 bases, leaving 8 bases not matched to a gene. The chain's CDR3 is CASSRPGQGAGGYTF. As DNA, the CDR3 is TGTGCCAGCAGCCGCCCGGGACAGGGGGCAGGAGGCTACACCTTC.

The V call is TRBV5-5, the J call TRBJ1-1; TRBD1 agrees at 9 bases. CDR3 length: 13 amino acids. Germline V gives CDR1 SGHKS, CDR2 YYEKEE (reference sequence). V lost 7 bases to trimming and J lost 8 bases; unmatched junction nucleotides: 9. The CDR3 reads CASRGTGTSEAFF. CDR3 nucleotides: TGTGCCAGCCGCGGGACAGGGACTTCAGAAGCTTTCTTT.

There are many counts of this clonotype. This chain uses TRBV12-3 or TRBV12-4 with TRBJ2-1; a possible D gene is TRBD1 (6 bases). The CDR3 is 13 amino acids. Deletions cut 2 bases from V and 7 bases from J, with 9 bases between. The CDR3 reads CASSLYRDNEQFF. As DNA, the CDR3 is TGTGCCAGCAGTTTATACAGGGATAATGAGCAGTTCTTC.

V and J are TRBV3-1 and TRBJ1-1; D gene uncertain. This CDR3 is 16 amino acids long. V lost 0 bases and J 3 bases, leaving 14 bases between the germline ends. Germline V gene sequence: CDR1 LGHDT, CDR2 YNNKEL (reference sequence). CDR3: CASSQELADLDTEAFF. CDR3 nucleotides: TGTGCCAGCAGCCAAGAGTTGGCGGACCTGGACACTGAAGCTTTCTTT.

Only a few counts were recorded for this clonotype. The rearrangement joins TRBV7-8 to TRBJ2-3, with unresolved D. Germline CDR1 SGHVS, CDR2 FQNEAQ. There are 12 residues in the CDR3. Trimming removed 3 bases at V and 7 bases at J, with 8 bases between. The CDR3 sequence is CASSLVGYTQYF. The CDR3 bases are TGTGCCAGCAGCTTGGTGGGCTATACGCAGTATTTT.

The V call is TRBV20-1, the J call TRBJ2-3, with 9 bases that match TRBD1. This CDR3 has 13 residues. Germline V gene lookup returns CDR1 DFQATT and CDR2 SNEGSKA (reference sequence). J gave up 5 bases and V 7 bases, and 7 bases lay outside the gene matches. The chain's CDR3 is CSVPGQGGDTQYF. DNA for the CDR3: TGCAGTGTCCCGGGACAGGGAGGAGATACGCAGTATTTT.

The J gene is TRBJ2-5, the V gene TRBV18; 7 nucleotides line up with TRBD1. V lost 3 bases to trimming and J lost 1 base; unmatched junction nucleotides: 5. Germline V gives CDR1 KGHSH, CDR2 LQKENI. This CDR3 is built from 15 residues. DNA for the CDR3: TGTGCCAGCTCACCCCTGGACAGGCGCCAAGAGACCCAGTACTTC. Translating gives CASSPLDRRQETQYF.

The chain couples TRBV18 to TRBJ2-7; D possibly corresponds to TRBD1 (6 bases). Germline CDR1 is KGHSH and CDR2 is LQKENI. The CDR3 is 14 amino acids. Between the trimmed V and J ends, which lost 2 bases and 6 bases, there was a span of 14 bases. CDR3 DNA: TGTGCCAGCTCACCATCCCAACAGGGTTTCGAGCAGTACGTC. Protein product: CASSPSQQGFEQYV.

CDR3 loop: CSVALIQETQYF. CDR3 bases: TGCAGCGTTGCACTCATACAAGAGACCCAGTACTTC. The chain has TRBV29-1 and TRBJ2-5; D remains ambiguous. CDR1 SQVTM and CDR2 ANQGSEA come from the germline V gene. Between the trimmed V and J ends, which lost 4 bases and 2 bases, there was a span of 8 bases. The CDR3 totals 12 residues.

The chain couples TRBV27 to TRBJ2-1; TRBD2 aligns across 8 bases. Germline V gives CDR1 MNHEY, CDR2 SMNVEV (reference sequence). With V trimmed by 6 bases and J by 10 bases, 8 bases remained unmatched. This CDR3 spans 13 amino acids. DNA for the CDR3: TGTGCCAGCAGACCGACTAGCGTAGGGGAGCAGTTCTTC. Encoded protein: CASRPTSVGEQFF.

This clonotype was counted only a few times. J is TRBJ2-1 and V is TRBV18, with TRBD1 as a possible D gene (6 bases). V dropped 0 bases and J dropped 0 bases, with 12 bases sitting between them. The germline gives CDR1 KGHSH, CDR2 LQKENI. This CDR3 comprises 17 residues. CDR3 loop: CASSPPGAVSSYNEQFF. The CDR3 DNA reads TGTGCCAGCTCACCACCGGGGGCGGTGAGCTCCTACAATGAGCAGTTCTTC.